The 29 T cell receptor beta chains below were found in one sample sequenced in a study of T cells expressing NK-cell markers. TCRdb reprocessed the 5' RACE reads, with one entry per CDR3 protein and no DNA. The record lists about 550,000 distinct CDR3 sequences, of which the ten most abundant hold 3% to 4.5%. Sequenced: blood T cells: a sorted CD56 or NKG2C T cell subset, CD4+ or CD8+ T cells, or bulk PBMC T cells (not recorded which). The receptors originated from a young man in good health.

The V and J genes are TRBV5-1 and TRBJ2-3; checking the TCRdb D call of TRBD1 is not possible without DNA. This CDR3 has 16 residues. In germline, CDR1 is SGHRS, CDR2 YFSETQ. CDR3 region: CASSFLQGAGEDTQYF.

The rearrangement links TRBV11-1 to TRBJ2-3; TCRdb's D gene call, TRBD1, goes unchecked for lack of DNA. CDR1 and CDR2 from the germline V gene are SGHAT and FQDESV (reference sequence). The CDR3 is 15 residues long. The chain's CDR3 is CASSLAQGAPDTQYF.

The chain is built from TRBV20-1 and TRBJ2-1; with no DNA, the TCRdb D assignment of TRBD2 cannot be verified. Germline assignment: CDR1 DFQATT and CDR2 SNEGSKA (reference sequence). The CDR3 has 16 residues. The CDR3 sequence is CSARDRAGGIYNEQFF.

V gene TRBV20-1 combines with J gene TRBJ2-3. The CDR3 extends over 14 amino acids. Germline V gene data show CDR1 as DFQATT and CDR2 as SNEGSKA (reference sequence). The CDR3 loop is CSASSLTSTDTQYF.

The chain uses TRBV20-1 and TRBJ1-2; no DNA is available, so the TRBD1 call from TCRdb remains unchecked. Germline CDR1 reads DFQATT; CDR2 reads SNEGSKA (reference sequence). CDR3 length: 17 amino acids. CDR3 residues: CSAPPFSGARGPYGYTF.

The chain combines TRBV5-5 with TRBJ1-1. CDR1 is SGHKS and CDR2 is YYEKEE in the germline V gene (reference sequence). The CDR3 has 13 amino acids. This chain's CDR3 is CASSFGWNAEAFF.

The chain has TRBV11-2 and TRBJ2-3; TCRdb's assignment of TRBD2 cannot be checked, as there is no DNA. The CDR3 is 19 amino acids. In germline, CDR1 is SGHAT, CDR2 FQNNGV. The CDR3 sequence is CASSLRGTSGRVGTDTQYF.

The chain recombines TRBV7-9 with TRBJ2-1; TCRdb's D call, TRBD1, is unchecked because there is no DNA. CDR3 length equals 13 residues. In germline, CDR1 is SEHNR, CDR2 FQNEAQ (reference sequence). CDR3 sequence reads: CASSHDRSHEQFF.

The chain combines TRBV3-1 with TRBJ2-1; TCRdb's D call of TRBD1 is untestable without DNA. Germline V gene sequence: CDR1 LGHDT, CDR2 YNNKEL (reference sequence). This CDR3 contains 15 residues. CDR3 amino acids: CASSQAYLGMHEQFF.

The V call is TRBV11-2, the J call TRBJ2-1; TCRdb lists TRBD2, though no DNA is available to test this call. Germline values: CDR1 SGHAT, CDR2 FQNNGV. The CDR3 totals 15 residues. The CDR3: CASSPWTSGYNEQFF.

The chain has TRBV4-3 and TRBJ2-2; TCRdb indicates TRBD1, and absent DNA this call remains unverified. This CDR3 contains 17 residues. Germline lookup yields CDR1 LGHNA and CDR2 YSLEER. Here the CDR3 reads CASSQAADSANTGELFF.

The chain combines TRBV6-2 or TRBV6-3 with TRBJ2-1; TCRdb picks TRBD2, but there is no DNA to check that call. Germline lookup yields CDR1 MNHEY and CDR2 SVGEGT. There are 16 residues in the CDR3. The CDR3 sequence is CASSYSWTSGYNEQFF.

CDR3 loop: CATSWSGIEQFF. V is TRBV24-1 and J is TRBJ2-1; TCRdb's assignment of TRBD2 cannot be checked, as there is no DNA. From germline, CDR1 is KGHDR and CDR2 SFDVKD. This CDR3 has 12 amino acids.

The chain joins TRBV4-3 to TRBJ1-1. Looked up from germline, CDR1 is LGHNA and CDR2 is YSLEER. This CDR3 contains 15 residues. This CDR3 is CASSQDGNRNTEAFF.

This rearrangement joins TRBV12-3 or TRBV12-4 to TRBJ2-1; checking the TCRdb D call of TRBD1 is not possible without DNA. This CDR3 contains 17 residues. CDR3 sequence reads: CASSDPPGQGAYNEQFF.

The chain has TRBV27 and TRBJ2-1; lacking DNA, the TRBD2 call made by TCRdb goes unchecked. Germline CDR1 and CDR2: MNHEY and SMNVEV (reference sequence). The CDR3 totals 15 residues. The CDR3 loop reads CASSSGLAGRVEQFF.

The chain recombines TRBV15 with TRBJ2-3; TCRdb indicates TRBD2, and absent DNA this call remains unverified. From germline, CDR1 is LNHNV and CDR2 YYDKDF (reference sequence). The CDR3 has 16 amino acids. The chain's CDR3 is CATSRDRRVSTDTQYF.

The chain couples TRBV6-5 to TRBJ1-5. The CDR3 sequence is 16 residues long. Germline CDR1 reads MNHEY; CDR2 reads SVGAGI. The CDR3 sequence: CASSSRGGVGNQPQHF.

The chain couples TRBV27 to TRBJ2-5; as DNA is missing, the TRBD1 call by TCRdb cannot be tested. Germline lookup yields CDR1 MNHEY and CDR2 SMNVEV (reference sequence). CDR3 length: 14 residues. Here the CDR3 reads CASSFKGDQETQYF.

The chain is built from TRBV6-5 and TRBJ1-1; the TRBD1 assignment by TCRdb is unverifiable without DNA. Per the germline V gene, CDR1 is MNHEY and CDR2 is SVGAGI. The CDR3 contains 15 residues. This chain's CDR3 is CASSYSTRGFTEAFF.

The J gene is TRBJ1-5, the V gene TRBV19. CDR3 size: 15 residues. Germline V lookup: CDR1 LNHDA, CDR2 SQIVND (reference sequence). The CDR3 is CASSHGRTRAQPQHF. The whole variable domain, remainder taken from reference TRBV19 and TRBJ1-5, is DGGITQSPKYLFRKEGQNVTLSCEQNLNHDAMYWYRQDPGQGLRLIYYSQIVNDFQKGDIAEGYSVSREKKESFPLTVTSAQKNPTAFYLCASSHGRTRAQPQHFGDGTRLSIL.

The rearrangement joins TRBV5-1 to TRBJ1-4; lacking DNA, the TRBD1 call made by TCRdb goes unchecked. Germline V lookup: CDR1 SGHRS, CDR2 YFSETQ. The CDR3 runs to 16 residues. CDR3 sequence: CASSLVSRGSSEKLFF.

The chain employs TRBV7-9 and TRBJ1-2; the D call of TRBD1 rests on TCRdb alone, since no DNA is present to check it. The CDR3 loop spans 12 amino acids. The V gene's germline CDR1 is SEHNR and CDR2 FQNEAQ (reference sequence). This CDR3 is CASTTDSYGYTF.

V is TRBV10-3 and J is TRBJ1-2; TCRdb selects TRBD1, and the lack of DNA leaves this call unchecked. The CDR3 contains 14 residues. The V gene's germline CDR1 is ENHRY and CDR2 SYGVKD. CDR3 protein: CAISPGQGLYGYTF.

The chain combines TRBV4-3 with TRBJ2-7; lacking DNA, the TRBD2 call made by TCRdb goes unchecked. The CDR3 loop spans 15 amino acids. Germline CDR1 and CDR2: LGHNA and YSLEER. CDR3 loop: CASSQDPRAAGEQYF.

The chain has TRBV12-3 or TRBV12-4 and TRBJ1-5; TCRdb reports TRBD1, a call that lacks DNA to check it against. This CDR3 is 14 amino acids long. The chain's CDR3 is CASRAGTGVQPQHF.

The CDR3 protein is CASSGDESWTDTQYF. The V gene is TRBV2, the J gene TRBJ2-3; TCRdb's assignment of TRBD1 cannot be checked, as there is no DNA. This CDR3 region has 15 residues. CDR1 is SNHLY, CDR2 FYNNEI, per germline.

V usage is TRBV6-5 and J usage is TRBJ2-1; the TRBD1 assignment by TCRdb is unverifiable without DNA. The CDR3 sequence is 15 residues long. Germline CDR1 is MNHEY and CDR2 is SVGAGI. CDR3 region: CASSYSGDTLNEQFF.

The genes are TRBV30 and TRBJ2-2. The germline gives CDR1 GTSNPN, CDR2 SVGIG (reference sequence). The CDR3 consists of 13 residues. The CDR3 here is CAWSVLGIGELFF. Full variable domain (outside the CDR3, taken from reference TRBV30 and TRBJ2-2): SQTIHQWPATLVQPVGSPLSLECTVEGTSNPNLYWYRQAAGRGLQLLFYSVGIGQISSEVPQNLSASRPQDRQFILSSKKLLLSDSGFYLCAWSVLGIGELFFGEGSRLTVL.